These 16 T cell receptor beta chains originate from one sample sequenced in a study of blood T cells in healthy people across ages. A second PCR, run for roughly 7 to 11 cycles, used a sample-barcoded 5' primer plus a J-beta primer mix. Via MiXCR, TCRdb re-called the 5' RACE reads, giving one row per CDR3 protein. The sample records 650,000 to 800,000 distinct CDR3 sequences, under 45% being singletons. Sequencing was performed on blood. These receptors were taken from a man in his 60s in good health.

The V and J genes are TRBV7-9 and TRBJ2-5; 7 bases are a match to TRBD1. The tail of the sequence fits TRBJ2-7 better, so the J call may be wrong. CDR3 size: 13 residues. Germline lookup yields CDR1 SEHNR and CDR2 FQNEAQ (reference sequence). The DNA for the CDR3 is TGTGCCAGCAGCAACAGGGGCGCCGACGAGCAGTACTTC. Amino acids: CASSNRGADEQYF.

Regarding this clonotype: At one end, the junction sequence differs from germline, possibly due to a read error. The chain has TRBV25-1 and TRBJ2-5, with 7 bases lining up with TRBD1. The CDR3 is 14 residues long. Germline V gene lookup returns CDR1 MGHDK and CDR2 SYGVNS. CDR3 amino acids: CASRDTGVQETRYF. DNA for the CDR3: TGTGCCAGCAGGGATACAGGGGTCCAAGAGACCCGGTACTTC.

This clonotype was detected only a few times. This chain links TRBV7-9 with TRBJ2-1; TRBD2 agrees at 8 bases. Per germline, CDR1 SEHNR and CDR2 FQNEAQ (reference sequence). V lost 5 bases to trimming and J lost 10 bases; unmatched junction nucleotides: 16. CDR3 length: 16 amino acids. Here the CDR3 DNA reads TGTGCCAGCAGCCATCCGGGACTAGGGTCCATCGGCGAGCAGTTCTTC. Translating it yields CASSHPGLGSIGEQFF. Filled out from reference TRBV7-9 and TRBJ2-1, the complete variable domain reads DTGVSQNPRHKITKRGQNVTFRCDPISEHNRLYWYRQTLGQGPEFLTYFQNEAQLEKSRLLSDRFSAERPKGSFSTLEIQRTEQGDSAMYLCASSHPGLGSIGEQFFGPGTRLTVL.

The chain has TRBV4-3 and TRBJ2-3; D is undetermined. The V end was cut by 0 bases, the J end by 5 bases, with 18 bases between. This CDR3 comprises 17 residues. Germline-derived CDR1 and CDR2 are LGHNA and YSLEER. The CDR3 loop is CASSQEGSATRGDTQYF. The CDR3 DNA follows: TGCGCCAGCAGCCAAGAAGGGTCGGCTACCCGCGGAGATACGCAGTATTTT.

V and J are TRBV6-1 and TRBJ1-6; 7 nucleotides agree with TRBD1. The CDR3 sequence is 16 residues long. V gave up 0 bases and J gave up 7 bases; unmatched junction bases: 6. CDR1 MNHNS and CDR2 SASEGT come from the germline V gene. The CDR3 loop reads CASSEAPGGGNSPLHF. CDR3 nucleotides: TGTGCCAGCAGTGAAGCCCCAGGGGGAGGGAATTCACCCCTCCACTTT.

This clonotype was observed a handful of times. The rearrangement uses TRBV7-2 and TRBJ2-5; TRBD2 might be the D (5 bases). The tail of the sequence fits TRBJ2-7 better, so the J call may be wrong. Germline V gene data show CDR1 as SGHTA and CDR2 as FQGNSA. The CDR3 runs to 13 residues. CDR3 nucleotides: TGTGCCAGCAGCTTAGGCAGGCGGGACGAGCAGTACTTC. This codes for CASSLGRRDEQYF.

This sequence joins TRBV29-1 and TRBJ2-4, with TRBD1 as a possible D gene (5 bases). CDR1 and CDR2 (germline): SQVTM, ANQGSEA. The CDR3 runs 14 residues. V shed 7 bases and J shed 8 bases, with 21 bases lying between them. CDR3 loop: CSARTPAVKDIQYF. DNA of the CDR3: TGCAGCGCCCGGACACCCGCGGTAAAAGACATTCAGTACTTC.

The chain employs TRBV20-1 and TRBJ1-2, with D possibly TRBD1 on 5 matching bases. The CDR3 is 15 amino acids. Germline V lookup: CDR1 DFQATT, CDR2 SNEGSKA (reference sequence). The ends were cut back, 3 bases at V and 4 bases at J, with 18 bases in the middle. CDR3 sequence: CSARRAGLGGYGYTF. CDR3 DNA: TGCAGTGCTAGGAGGGCAGGGCTCGGCGGCTATGGCTACACCTTC.

There are a few counts of this clonotype. The CDR3 protein is CASHFNTGRQETQYF. CDR3 DNA: TGTGCCAGCCATTTCAACACGGGCCGCCAAGAGACCCAGTACTTC. The rearrangement joins TRBV21-1 to TRBJ2-5; the listed D gene, TRBD2, was not tested against the DNA. TRBV21-1 is marked as a pseudogene. This CDR3 comprises 15 residues.

V usage is TRBV10-2 and J usage is TRBJ2-5; TRBD2 matches at 7 bases. The CDR3 loop spans 13 amino acids. From germline, CDR1 is WSHSY and CDR2 SAAADI. After removal of 6 bases from V and 11 bases from J, the junction contained 12 bases not matched to a gene. CDR3 amino acids: CASRGGSRDVQYF. DNA for the CDR3: TGCGCCAGCAGGGGAGGGTCCCGGGATGTGCAGTACTTC.

CDR3 region: CASNRTGALEQYF. Written as DNA, the CDR3 is TGCGCCAGCAACCGGACAGGGGCCCTTGAGCAGTACTTC. V and J are TRBV5-1 and TRBJ2-1, with TRBD1 identical over 9 bases. The tail of the sequence fits TRBJ2-7 better, so the J call may be wrong. The germline V gene has CDR1 SGHRS and CDR2 YFSETQ. The CDR3 has 13 residues.

The V and J genes are TRBV24-1 and TRBJ2-3; TRBD2 matches 10 bases. Trimming took 3 bases from V and 2 from J; bases not matched to a gene: 4. Germline V lookup: CDR1 KGHDR, CDR2 SFDVKD. The CDR3 extends over 16 amino acids. The CDR3 here is CATSDELAGTTDTQYF. CDR3 coding DNA: TGTGCCACCAGTGATGAACTAGCGGGGACCACAGATACGCAGTATTTT.

This chain links TRBV20-1 with TRBJ1-1; tentative D call: TRBD1 (5 bases). There are 14 residues in the CDR3. Looked up from germline, CDR1 is DFQATT and CDR2 is SNEGSKA (reference sequence). V was shortened by 0 bases and J by 1 base, with 9 bases between the two germline ends. CDR3 DNA: TGCAGTGCTAGAGAGGGACGCAAGAACACTGAAGCTTTCTTT. It codes for CSAREGRKNTEAFF.

This chain uses TRBV28 with TRBJ1-6, with D perhaps matching TRBD1 (6 bases). This CDR3 contains 13 residues. Germline CDR1 and CDR2: MDHEN and SYDVKM. Trimming stripped 6 bases from V and 10 bases from J, with 13 bases between. CDR3 amino acids: CASRGGLRSPLHF. The CDR3 DNA reads TGTGCCAGCAGAGGGGGGTTGCGGTCACCCCTCCACTTT.

The chain employs TRBV7-2 and TRBJ1-2; D call uncertain. With 3 bases removed from V and 9 bases from J, the gap between germline ends came to 14 bases. Germline CDR1 is SGHTA and CDR2 is FQGNSA. CDR3 size: 13 residues. Here the CDR3 reads CASSLSRSGSYTF. Here the CDR3 DNA reads TGTGCCAGCAGCTTGTCCCGATCAGGAAGCTACACCTTC.

This chain joins TRBV20-1 and TRBJ1-4; a weak D match, TRBD1 (6 bases). The CDR3 contains 14 residues. The germline gives CDR1 DFQATT, CDR2 SNEGSKA (reference sequence). The V end was cut by 5 bases, the J end by 3 bases, with 13 bases between. The CDR3 loop reads CSARGGRANEKLFF. CDR3 nucleotide sequence: TGCAGTGCTCGAGGGGGGAGGGCTAATGAAAAACTGTTTTTT.